This T cell receptor beta chain came from a study of shared clonotypes between healthy human individuals. Per the study methods: ImmunoSEQ junction-only sequences lacked quality scores, so their filtering differed. Assay: immunoSEQ multiplex PCR; the TCRdb copy retains only in-frame clones and omits some. Clonal size and the V and J genes are those of that table, whereas D and trimming came from the DNA. Of 1,100,000 or so clones in the sample, 75% to 85% were seen once. Unmatched junction bases numbered 4, after V lost 4 bases and J lost 0 bases. Germline loops: CDR1 MNHEY, CDR2 SVGAGI. The CDR3 is 15 residues long. This clone has only one observation.

This rearrangement joins TRBV6-5 to TRBJ2-5; the match to TRBD2 covers 8 bases. Material for sequencing was memory CD4+ T cells from PBMCs. Subset defined: CD45RA-negative fraction. The origin of this receptor is a man aged 18 to 30 in good health. Some clones in this sample may be carry-over from other donors' samples. The CDR3 here is CASSSASGYQETQYF. In DNA, the CDR3 is TGTGCCAGCAGTTCGGCTAGCGGGTACCAAGAGACCCAGTACTTC.